This T cell receptor (beta chain) comes out of a study of spatial heterogeneity in lung cancer. Study results and limitations: Higher tumor mutation counts went along with higher counts of expanded intratumoral alpha and beta TCRs. Coverage estimated for tumor T cells reached 6.5% to 8% for alpha chains and roughly 14% for beta chains.

TCRdb fed the 5' RACE reads into MiXCR, producing one record per CDR3 protein. The sample comprises roughly 19,000 distinct CDR3 sequences, approximately 5.8% of which are singletons, and around 10% rests with the top ten. CDR1 SGHAT and CDR2 FQNNGV come from the germline V gene. Trimming removed 1 base at V and 0 bases at J, with 5 bases between. The CDR3 has 14 residues. A note on this clonotype: What it binds is unknown. Since the library was made to target alpha chains, this beta chain is a stray read and its abundance is not meaningful.

Sample time point: sample taken at primary tumor resection. Here the sequenced sample was lung tumor tissue, taken at surgery. The chain has TRBV11-2 and TRBJ2-3, with D unclear. The sequence was obtained from a female donor with early-stage non-small cell lung cancer. Here the CDR3 reads CASSLVSSTDTQYF. DNA for the CDR3: TGTGCCAGCAGCTTAGTATCTAGCACAGATACGCAGTATTTT.